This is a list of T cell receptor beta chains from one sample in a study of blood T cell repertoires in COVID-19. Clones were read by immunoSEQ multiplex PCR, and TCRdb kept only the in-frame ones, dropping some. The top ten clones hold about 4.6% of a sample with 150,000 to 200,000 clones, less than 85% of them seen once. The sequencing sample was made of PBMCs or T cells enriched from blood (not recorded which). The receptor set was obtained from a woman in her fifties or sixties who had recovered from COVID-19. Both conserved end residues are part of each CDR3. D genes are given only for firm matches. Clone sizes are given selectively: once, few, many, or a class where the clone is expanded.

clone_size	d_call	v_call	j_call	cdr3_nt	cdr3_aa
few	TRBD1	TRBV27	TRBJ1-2	TGTGCCAGCAGTTCTCCGGGACAGGGGGCATATGGCTACACCTTC	CASSSPGQGAYGYTF
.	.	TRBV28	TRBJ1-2	TGTGCCAGCAGTACCCGGGGGGGCGGGGACTATGGCTACACCTTC	CASSTRGGGDYGYTF
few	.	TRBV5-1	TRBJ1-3	TGCGCCAGCAGCTTGGCGGCGGTCTCTGGAAACACCATATATTTT	CASSLAAVSGNTIYF
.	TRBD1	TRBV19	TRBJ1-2	TGTGCCAGTAGCCTCATGACAGGGGCGGCCTATGGCTACACCTTC	CASSLMTGAAYGYTF
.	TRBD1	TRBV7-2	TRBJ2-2	TGTGCCAGCAGGGCCAGGGACAGGGGTGGCGGGGAGCTGTTTTTT	CASRARDRGGGELFF
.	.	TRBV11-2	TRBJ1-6	TGTGCCAGCAGCTTAGTGGCACTAAATTCACCCCTCCACTTT	CASSLVALNSPLHF
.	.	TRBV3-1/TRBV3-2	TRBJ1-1	TGTGCCAGCAGGCGACAGACAGATCGAGCTTTCTTT	CASRRQTDRAFF
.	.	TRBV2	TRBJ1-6	TGTGCCAGCGGGGAGGGCAGGGCATCGGGTTCACCCCTCCACTTT	CASGEGRASGSPLHF
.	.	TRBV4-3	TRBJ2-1	TGCGCCAGCAGCCAAAGTATTGGGCCGGATGAGCAGTTCTTC	CASSQSIGPDEQFF
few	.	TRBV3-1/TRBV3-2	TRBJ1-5	TGTGCCAGCAGCCAAGTAGATAATCAGCCCCAGCATTTT	CASSQVDNQPQHF
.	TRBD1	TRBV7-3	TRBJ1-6	TGTGCCAGCAGCGCCAACCCACAGGGGGCTGGGTATGGTTCACCCCTCCACTTT	CASSANPQGAGYGSPLHF
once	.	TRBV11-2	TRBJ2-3	TGTGCCAGCAGCTGGGACACTACCACAGATACGCAGTATTTT	CASSWDTTTDTQYF
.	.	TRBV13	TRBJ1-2	TGTGCCAGCAGCTCCCTCCACCTGGGGGGCTATGGCTACACCTTC	CASSSLHLGGYGYTF
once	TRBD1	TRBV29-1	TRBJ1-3	TGCAGCGTTGGCCAGGGGGTCTCTGGAAACACCATATATTTT	CSVGQGVSGNTIYF
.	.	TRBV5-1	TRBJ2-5	TGCGCCAGCAGCCTGGGGCAATTTTTAGAGACCCAGTACTTC	CASSLGQFLETQYF
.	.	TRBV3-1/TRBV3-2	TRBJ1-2	TGTGCCAGCAGCCAAGCACAGGCCCTAGGAGGCTACACCTTC	CASSQAQALGGYTF
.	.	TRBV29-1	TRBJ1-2	TGCAGCGTTATCTCCGACTTCCCTTACGGCTACACCTTC	CSVISDFPYGYTF
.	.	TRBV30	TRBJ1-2	TGTGCCTGGAGTCCTGCGGGGGGACGGGGCTATGGCTACACCTTC	CAWSPAGGRGYGYTF
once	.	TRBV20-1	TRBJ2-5	TGCAGTCCCAGGACACAAGAGACCCAGTACTTC	CSPRTQETQYF
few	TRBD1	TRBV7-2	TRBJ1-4	TGTGCCAGCAGCTTCCGACAGGGAGGTGAAAAACTGTTTTTT	CASSFRQGGEKLFF
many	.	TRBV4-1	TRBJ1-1	TGCGCCAGCAGCCCCCGGGACACGGTGAACACTGAAGCTTTCTTT	CASSPRDTVNTEAFF
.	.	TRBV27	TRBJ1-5	TGTGCCAGCAAGACAGGAGTTTCCCATCAGCCCCAGCATTTT	CASKTGVSHQPQHF
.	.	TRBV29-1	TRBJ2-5	TGCAGCGACCCGAAGTACTACCCTGAGACCCAGTACTTC	CSDPKYYPETQYF
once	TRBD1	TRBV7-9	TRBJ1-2	TGTGCCAGCAGCTGGGACAGGGGCTATGGCTACACCTTC	CASSWDRGYGYTF
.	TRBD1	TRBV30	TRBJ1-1	TGTGCCTGGACTCGACAGGGGAACACTGAAGCTTTCTTT	CAWTRQGNTEAFF
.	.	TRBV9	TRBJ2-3	TGTGCCAGCAGTTTTAGTGGAGATACGCAGTATTTT	CASSFSGDTQYF
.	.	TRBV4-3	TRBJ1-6	TGCGCCAGCAGCCAAGTGGGGGGGGAAAAGGATTCACCCCTCCACTTT	CASSQVGGEKDSPLHF
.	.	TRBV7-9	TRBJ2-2	TGTGCCAGCAGCCAATCGGTGCGGAACACCGGGGAGCTGTTTTTT	CASSQSVRNTGELFF
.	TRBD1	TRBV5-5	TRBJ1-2	TGTGCCAGCAGCTTGGGGGCGGGACAGGGTTATGGCTACACCTTC	CASSLGAGQGYGYTF
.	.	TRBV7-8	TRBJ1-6	TGTGCCAGCAGCCCCGACCCGGGGGGTAATTCACCCCTCCACTTT	CASSPDPGGNSPLHF
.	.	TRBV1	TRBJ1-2	TGCACCAGGGAAGACATGACATATGGCTACACCTTC	CTREDMTYGYTF
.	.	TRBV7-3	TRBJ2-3	TGTGCCAGCAGCTTACAGGGGCCCCGGGGTACGCAGTATTTT	CASSLQGPRGTQYF
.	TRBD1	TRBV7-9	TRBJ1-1	TGTGCCAGCAGCCAGGGACAGGGAGACACTGAAGCTTTCTTT	CASSQGQGDTEAFF
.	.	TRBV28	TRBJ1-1	TGTGCCAGCGGGGGCTTGAACACTGAAGCTTTCTTT	CASGGLNTEAFF
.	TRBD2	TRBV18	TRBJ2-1	TGTGCCAGCTCACCACCTGGACTAGCGGGGGTCAGCGTTTACAATGAGCAGTTCTTC	CASSPPGLAGVSVYNEQFF
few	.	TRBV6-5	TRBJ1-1	TGTGCCAGCATGGAGGGTACGAACACTGAAGCTTTCTTT	CASMEGTNTEAFF
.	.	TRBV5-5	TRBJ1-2	TGTGCCAGCAGCTCCACATTTTTGGATTCAGGCTATGGCTACACCTTC	CASSSTFLDSGYGYTF
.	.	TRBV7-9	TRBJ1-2	TGTGCCAGCTCAAGGGGCTCTGATGGCTACACCTTC	CASSRGSDGYTF
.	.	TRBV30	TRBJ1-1	TGTGCCCTCGACAGCTGGAGTTTATCTAACCCGGGCACTGAAGCTTTCTTT	CALDSWSLSNPGTEAFF
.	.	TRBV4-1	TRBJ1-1	TGCGCCAGCAGCCAAGTTAGCCTGAACACTGAAGCTTTCTTT	CASSQVSLNTEAFF
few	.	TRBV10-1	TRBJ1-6	TGCGCCAGCAGTGAGTCTGCCAAAACGGGGAATTCACCCCTCCACTTT	CASSESAKTGNSPLHF
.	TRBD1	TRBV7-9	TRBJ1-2	TGTGCCAGCAGCCCGGACAGGGTTCTCTATGGCTACACCTTC	CASSPDRVLYGYTF
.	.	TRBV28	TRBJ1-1	TGTGCCAGCAGTTGGACAGCCGAAGCTTTCTTT	CASSWTAEAFF
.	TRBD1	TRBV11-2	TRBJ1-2	TGTGCCAGCAGCTATGGAACCGGGACAGGTCCTGGCTACACCTTC	CASSYGTGTGPGYTF
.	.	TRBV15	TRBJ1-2	TGTGCCACCAGCATTAGGGGCTTGGACACCTTCTATGGCTACACCTTC	CATSIRGLDTFYGYTF
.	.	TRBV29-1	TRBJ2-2	TGCAGCGTCTCGGGTCATTCCGGGGAGCTGTTTTTT	CSVSGHSGELFF
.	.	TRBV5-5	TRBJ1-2	TGTGCCAGCAGCTTGGGACATAACTATGGCTACACCTTC	CASSLGHNYGYTF
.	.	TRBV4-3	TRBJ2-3	TGCGCCAGCAGCCAAGGAGTCGGAAGCTCACAGGATACGCAGTATTTT	CASSQGVGSSQDTQYF
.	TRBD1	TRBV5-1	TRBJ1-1	TGCGCCAGCAGGCAGGGGGGATCAGAGAACACTGAAGCTTTCTTT	CASRQGGSENTEAFF
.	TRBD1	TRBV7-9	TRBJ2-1	TGTGCCAGCATCAGGGGGTCCTACAATGAGCAGTTCTTC	CASIRGSYNEQFF
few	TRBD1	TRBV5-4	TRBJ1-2	TGTGCCAGCAGCGAGCCCGGGACAGTTTATGGCTACACCTTC	CASSEPGTVYGYTF
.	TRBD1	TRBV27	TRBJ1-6	TGTGCCAGCAGCCCCCGGTCCGGGACAGGGGTGTCACCCCTCCACTTT	CASSPRSGTGVSPLHF
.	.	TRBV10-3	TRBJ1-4	TGTGCCATCAGTGAGGTTACGGGAGAAAAACTGTTTTTT	CAISEVTGEKLFF
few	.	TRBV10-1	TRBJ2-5	TGCGCCAGCAGTGAGGGCCTCCGCGGCGCCCGGAAGCGGGAGACCCAGTACTTC	CASSEGLRGARKRETQYF
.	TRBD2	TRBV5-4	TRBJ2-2	TGTGCCAGCAGCTTTTGGACTAGCGGGGGCGGGGAGCTGTTTTTT	CASSFWTSGGGELFF